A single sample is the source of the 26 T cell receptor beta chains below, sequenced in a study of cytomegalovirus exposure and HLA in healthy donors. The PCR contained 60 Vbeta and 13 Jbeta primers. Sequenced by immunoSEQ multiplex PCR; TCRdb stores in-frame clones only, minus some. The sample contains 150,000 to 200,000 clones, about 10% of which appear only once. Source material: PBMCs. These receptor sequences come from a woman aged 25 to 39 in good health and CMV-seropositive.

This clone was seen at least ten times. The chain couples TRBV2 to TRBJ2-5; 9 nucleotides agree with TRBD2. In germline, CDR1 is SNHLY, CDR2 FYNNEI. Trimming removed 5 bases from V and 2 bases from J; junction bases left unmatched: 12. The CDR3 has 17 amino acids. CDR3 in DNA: TGTGCCAGCAGTTGGGGGATGACTAGCGGCTTACAAGAGACCCAGTACTTC. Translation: CASSWGMTSGLQETQYF.

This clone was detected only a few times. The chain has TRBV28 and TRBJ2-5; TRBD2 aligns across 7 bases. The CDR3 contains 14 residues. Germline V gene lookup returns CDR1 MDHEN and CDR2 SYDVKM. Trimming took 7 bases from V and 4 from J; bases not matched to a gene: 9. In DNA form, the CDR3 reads TGTGCCAGCATGGAGGGCGGGAGCATAGAGACCCAGTACTTC. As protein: CASMEGGSIETQYF.

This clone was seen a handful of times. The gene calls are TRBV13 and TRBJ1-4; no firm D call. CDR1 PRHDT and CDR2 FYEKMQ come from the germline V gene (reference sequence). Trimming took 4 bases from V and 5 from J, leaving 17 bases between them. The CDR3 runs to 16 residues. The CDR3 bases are TGTGCCAGCAGCTCCAGAAGTGGCAGGATCAATGAAAAACTGTTTTTT. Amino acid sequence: CASSSRSGRINEKLFF.

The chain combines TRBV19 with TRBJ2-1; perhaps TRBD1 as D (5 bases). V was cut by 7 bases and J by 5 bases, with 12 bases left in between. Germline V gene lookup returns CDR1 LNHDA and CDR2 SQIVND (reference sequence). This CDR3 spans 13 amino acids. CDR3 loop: CASNQGPHNEQFF. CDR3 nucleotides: TGTGCCAGTAATCAGGGTCCGCACAATGAGCAGTTCTTC.

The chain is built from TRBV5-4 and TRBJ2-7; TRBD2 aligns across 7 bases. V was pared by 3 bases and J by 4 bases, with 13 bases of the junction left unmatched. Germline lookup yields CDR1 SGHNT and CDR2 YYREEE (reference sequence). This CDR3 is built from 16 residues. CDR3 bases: TGTGCCAGCAGCTCACGGGGTGGGAGGGCCGCATACGAGCAGTACTTC. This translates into CASSSRGGRAAYEQYF.

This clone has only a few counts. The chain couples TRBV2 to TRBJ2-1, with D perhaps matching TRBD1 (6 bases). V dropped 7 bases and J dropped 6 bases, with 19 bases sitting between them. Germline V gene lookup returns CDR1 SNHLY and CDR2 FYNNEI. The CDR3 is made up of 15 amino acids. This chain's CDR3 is CASTRGQEVGNEQFF. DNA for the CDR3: TGTGCCAGCACGAGGGGACAAGAGGTAGGCAATGAGCAGTTCTTC.

The CDR3 DNA reads as TGCGCCAGCAGCTTGGCCCCGGTTTACAATGAGCAGTTCTTC. Its protein is CASSLAPVYNEQFF. The chain carries TRBV5-1 and TRBJ2-1, with D unclear. V was trimmed by 0 bases and J by 4 bases, leaving 8 bases between them. Per the germline V gene, CDR1 is SGHRS and CDR2 is YFSETQ. This CDR3 region has 14 residues.

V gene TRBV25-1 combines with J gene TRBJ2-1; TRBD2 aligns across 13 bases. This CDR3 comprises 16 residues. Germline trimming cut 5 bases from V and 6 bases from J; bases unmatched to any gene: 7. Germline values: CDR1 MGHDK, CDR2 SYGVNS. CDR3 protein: CASSRRTSGRPNEQFF. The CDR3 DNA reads TGTGCCAGCAGTCGAAGGACTAGCGGGAGACCCAATGAGCAGTTCTTC.

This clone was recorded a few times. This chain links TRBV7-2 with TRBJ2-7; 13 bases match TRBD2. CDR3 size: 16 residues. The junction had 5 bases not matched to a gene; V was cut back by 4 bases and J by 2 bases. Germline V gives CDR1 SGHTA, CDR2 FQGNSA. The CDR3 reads CASSSRTSGRTYEQYF. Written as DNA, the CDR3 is TGTGCCAGCAGCTCGCGGACTAGCGGGAGAACCTACGAGCAGTACTTC.

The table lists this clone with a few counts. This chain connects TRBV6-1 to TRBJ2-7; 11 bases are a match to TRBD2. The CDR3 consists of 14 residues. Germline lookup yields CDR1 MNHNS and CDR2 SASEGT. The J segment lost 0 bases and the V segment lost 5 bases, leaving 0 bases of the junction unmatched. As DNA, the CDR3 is TGTGCCAGCAGTACTAGCGGGAGCTCCTACGAGCAGTACTTC. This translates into CASSTSGSSYEQYF.

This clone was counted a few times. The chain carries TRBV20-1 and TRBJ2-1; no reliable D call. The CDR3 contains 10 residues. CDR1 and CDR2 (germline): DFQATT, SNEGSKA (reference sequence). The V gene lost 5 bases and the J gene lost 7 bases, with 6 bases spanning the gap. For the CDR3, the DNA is TGCAGTGCTCTCTCGAATGAGCAGTTCTTC. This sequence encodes CSALSNEQFF.

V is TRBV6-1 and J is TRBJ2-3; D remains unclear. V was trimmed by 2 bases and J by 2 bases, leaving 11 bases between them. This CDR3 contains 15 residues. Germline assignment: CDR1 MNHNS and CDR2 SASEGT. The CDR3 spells CASSERRQNTDTQYF. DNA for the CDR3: TGTGCCAGCAGTGAACGTCGTCAGAACACAGATACGCAGTATTTT.

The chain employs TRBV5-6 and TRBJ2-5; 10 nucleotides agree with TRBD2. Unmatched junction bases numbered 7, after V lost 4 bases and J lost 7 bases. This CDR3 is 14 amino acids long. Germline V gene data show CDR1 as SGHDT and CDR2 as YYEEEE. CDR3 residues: CASSQASGSGTQYF. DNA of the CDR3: TGTGCCAGCAGCCAGGCTAGCGGGAGCGGGACCCAGTACTTC.

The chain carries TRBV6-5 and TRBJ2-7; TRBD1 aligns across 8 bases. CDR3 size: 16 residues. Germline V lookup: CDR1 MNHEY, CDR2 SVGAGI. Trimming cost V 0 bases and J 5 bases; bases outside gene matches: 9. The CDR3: CASSYSSPSTGDEQYF. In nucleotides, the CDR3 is TGTGCCAGCAGTTACTCATCCCCCTCGACAGGGGACGAGCAGTACTTC.

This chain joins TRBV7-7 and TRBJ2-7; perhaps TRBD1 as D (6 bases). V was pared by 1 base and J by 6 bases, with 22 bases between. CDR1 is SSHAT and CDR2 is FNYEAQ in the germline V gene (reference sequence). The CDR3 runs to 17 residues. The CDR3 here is CASSLVRCRQGTGEQYF. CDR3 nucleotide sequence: TGTGCCAGCAGCTTAGTAAGATGTAGGCAGGGGACGGGCGAGCAGTACTTC.

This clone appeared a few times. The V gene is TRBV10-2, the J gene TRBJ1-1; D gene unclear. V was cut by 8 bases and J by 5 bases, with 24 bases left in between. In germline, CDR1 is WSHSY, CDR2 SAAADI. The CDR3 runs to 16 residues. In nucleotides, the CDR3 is TGCGCCAGCGAGGTCGGAACCGGCGGCGGGAGGACTGAAGCTTTCTTT. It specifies CASEVGTGGGRTEAFF.

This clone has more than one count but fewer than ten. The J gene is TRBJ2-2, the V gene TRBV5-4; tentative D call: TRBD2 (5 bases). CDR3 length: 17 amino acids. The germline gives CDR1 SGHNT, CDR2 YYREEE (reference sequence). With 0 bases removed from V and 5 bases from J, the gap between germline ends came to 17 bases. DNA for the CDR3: TGTGCCAGCAGCTTGGCCGAACAGCGGTCCTCGACCGGGGAGCTGTTTTTT. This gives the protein CASSLAEQRSSTGELFF.

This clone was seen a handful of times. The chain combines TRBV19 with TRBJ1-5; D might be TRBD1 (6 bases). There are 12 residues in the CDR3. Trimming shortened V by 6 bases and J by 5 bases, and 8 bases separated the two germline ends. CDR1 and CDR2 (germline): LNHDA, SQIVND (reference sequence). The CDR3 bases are TGTGCCAGTAGCGGACAGTATCAGCCCCAGCATTTT. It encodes CASSGQYQPQHF.

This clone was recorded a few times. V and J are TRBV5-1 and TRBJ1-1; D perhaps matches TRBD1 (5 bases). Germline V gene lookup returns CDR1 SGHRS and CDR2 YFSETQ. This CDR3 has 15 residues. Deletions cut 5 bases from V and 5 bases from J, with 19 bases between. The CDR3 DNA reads TGCGCCAGCAGTTTAAAACCCACAGGAGTAACTGAAGCTTTCTTT. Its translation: CASSLKPTGVTEAFF.

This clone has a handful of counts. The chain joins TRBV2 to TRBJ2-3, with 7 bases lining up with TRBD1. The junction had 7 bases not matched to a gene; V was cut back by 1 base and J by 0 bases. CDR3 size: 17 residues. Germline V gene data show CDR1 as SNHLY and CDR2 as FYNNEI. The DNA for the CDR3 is TGTGCCAGCAGTGAAGTTGAGGGGGCTCGCAGCACAGATACGCAGTATTTT. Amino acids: CASSEVEGARSTDTQYF.

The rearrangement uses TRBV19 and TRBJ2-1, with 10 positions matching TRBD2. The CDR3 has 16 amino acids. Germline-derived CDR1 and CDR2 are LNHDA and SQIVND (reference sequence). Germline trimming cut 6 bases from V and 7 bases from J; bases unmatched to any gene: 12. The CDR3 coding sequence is TGTGCCAGTAGCACAGGGAGGCTAGCGGGAGCGAATGAGCAGTTCTTC. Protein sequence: CASSTGRLAGANEQFF.

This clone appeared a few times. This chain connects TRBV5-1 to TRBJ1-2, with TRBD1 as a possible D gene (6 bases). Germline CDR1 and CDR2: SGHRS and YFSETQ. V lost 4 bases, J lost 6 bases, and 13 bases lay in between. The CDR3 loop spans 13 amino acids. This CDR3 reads CASSLQGENGYTF. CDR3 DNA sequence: TGCGCCAGCAGCCTACAGGGAGAGAATGGCTACACCTTC.

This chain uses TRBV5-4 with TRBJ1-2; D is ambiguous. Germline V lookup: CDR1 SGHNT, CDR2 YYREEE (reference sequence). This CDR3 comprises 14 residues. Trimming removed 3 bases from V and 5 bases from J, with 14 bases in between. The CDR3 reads CASSYRKAGYGYTF. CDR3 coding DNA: TGTGCCAGCAGCTATCGGAAAGCAGGATATGGCTACACCTTC.

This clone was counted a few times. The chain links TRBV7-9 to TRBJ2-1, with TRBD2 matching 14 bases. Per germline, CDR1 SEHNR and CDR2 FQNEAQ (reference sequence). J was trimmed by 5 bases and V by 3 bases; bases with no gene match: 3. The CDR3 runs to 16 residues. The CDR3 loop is CASSFGTSGSDNEQFF. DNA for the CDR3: TGTGCCAGCAGCTTCGGGACTAGCGGGAGCGACAATGAGCAGTTCTTC.

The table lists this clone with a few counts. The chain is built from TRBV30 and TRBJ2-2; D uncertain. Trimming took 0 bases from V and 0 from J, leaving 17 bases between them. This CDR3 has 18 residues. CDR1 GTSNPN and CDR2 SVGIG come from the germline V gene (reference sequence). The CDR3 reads CAWSVMRRTRTNTGELFF. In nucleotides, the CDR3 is TGTGCCTGGAGTGTAATGAGGCGAACTCGGACGAACACCGGGGAGCTGTTTTTT.

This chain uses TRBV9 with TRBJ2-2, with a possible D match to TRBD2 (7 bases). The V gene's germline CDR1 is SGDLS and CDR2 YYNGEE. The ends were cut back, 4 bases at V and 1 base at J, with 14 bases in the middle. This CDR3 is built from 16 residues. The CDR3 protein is CASSYKGGVNTGELFF. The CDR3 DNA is TGTGCCAGCAGCTACAAGGGGGGGGTGAACACCGGGGAGCTGTTTTTT.